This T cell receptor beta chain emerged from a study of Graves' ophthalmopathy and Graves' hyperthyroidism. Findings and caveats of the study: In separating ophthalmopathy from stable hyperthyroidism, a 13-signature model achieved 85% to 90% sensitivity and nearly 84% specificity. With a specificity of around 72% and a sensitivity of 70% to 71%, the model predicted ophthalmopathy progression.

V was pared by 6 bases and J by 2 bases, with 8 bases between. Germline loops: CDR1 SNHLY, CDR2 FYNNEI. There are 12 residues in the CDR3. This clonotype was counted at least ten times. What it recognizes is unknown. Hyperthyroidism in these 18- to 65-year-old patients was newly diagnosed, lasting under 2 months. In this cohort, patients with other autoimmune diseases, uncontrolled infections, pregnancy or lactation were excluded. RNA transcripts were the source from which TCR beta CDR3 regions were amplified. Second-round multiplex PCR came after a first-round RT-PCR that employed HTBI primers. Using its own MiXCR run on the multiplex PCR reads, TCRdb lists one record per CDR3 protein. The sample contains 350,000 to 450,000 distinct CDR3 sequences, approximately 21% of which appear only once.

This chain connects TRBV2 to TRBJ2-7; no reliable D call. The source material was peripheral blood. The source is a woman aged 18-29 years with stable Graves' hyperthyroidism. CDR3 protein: CASRIAAYEQYF. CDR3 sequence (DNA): TGTGCCAGCAGGATTGCAGCCTACGAGCAGTACTTC.